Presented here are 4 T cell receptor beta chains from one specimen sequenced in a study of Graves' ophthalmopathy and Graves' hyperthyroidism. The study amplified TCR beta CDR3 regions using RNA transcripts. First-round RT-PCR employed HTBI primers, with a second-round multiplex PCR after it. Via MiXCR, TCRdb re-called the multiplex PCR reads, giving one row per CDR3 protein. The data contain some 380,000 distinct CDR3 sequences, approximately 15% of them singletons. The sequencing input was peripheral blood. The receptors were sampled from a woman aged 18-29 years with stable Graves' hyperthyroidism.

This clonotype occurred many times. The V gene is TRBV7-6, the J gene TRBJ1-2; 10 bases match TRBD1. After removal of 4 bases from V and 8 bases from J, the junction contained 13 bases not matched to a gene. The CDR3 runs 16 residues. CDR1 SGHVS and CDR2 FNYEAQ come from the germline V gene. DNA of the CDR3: TGTGCCAGCAGCTCGTCCAGGACAGGGGGTAGGGAAGGCTACACCTTC. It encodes CASSSSRTGGREGYTF.

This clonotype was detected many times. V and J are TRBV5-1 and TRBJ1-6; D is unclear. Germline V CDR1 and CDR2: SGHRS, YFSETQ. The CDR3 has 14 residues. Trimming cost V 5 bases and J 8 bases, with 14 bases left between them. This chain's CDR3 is CASRLLRVDSPLHF. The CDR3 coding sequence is TGCGCCAGCAGATTACTTCGAGTGGATTCACCCCTCCACTTT.

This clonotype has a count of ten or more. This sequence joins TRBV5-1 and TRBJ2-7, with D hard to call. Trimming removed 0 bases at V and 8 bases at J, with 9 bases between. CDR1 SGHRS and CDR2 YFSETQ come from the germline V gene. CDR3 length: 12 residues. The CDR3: CASSLEPEQQYF. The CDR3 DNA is TGCGCCAGCAGCTTGGAACCTGAGCAGCAGTACTTC. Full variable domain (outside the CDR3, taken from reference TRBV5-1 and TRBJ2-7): KAGVTQTPRYLIKTRGQQVTLSCSPISGHRSVSWYQQTPGQGLQFLFEYFSETQRNKGNFPGRFSGRQFSNSRSEMNVSTLELGDSALYLCASSLEPEQQYFGPGTRLTVT.

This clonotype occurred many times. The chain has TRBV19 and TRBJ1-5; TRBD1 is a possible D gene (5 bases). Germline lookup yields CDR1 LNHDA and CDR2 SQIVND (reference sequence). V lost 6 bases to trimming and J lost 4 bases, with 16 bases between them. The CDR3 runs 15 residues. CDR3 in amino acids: CASSPWGRGNQPQHF. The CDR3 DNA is TGTGCCAGTAGCCCTTGGGGCCGGGGAAATCAGCCCCAGCATTTT.